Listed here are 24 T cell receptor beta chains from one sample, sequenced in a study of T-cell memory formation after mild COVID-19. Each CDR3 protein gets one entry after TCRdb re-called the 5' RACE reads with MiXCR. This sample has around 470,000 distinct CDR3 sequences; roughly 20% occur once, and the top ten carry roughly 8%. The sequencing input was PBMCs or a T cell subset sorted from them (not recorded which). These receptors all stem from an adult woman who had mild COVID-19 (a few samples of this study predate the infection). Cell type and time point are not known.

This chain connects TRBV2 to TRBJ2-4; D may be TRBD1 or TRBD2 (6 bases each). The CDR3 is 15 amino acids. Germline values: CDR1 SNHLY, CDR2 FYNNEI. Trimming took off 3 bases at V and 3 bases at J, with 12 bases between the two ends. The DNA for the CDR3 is TGTGCCAGCAGTGACTGGGGGGCAGACAAAAACATTCAGTACTTC. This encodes CASSDWGADKNIQYF.

The CDR3 sequence is CASRSTVYNYGYTF. CDR3 bases: TGTGCCAGCAGGTCGACAGTCTATAACTATGGCTACACCTTC. The rearrangement links TRBV2 to TRBJ1-2, with D tentatively TRBD1 (5 bases). V gave up 6 bases and J gave up 1 base, with 12 bases separating them. The germline gives CDR1 SNHLY, CDR2 FYNNEI. The CDR3 consists of 14 residues.

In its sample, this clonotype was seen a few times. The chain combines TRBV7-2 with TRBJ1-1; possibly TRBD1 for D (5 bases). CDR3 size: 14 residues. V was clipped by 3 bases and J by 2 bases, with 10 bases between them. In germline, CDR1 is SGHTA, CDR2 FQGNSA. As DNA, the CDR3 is TGTGCCAGCAGCTTCGACAGCTTTAACACTGAAGCTTTCTTT. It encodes CASSFDSFNTEAFF.

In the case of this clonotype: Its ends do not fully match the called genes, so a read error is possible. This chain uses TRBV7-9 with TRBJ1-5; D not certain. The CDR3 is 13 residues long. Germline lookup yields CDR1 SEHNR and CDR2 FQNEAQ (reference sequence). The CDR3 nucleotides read TGTGCCAGCAGCTCAACTCTGGATCAGCCCAAGCATTTT. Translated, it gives CASSSTLDQPKHF.

The CDR3, as DNA: TGTGCCATCAGTGTCAGGACAGATCATAATTCACCCCTCCACTTT. Its translation: CAISVRTDHNSPLHF. The V call is TRBV10-3, the J call TRBJ1-6; tentatively, D is TRBD1 (6 bases). The V gene's germline CDR1 is ENHRY and CDR2 SYGVKD. This CDR3 is 15 amino acids long. With 4 bases removed from V and 5 bases from J, the gap between germline ends came to 12 bases.

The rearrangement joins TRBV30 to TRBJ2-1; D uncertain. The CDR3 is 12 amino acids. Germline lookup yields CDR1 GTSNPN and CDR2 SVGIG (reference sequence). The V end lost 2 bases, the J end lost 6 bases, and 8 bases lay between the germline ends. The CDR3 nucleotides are TGTGCCTGGAGTCGACTCTCCAATGAGCAGTTCTTC. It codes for CAWSRLSNEQFF.

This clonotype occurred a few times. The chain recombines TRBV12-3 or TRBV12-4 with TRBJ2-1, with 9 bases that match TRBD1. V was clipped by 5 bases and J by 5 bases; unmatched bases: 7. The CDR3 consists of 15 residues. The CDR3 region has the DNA TGTGCCAGCAGTCCGGAGACAGGGGGGGACAATGAGCAGTTCTTC. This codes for CASSPETGGDNEQFF.

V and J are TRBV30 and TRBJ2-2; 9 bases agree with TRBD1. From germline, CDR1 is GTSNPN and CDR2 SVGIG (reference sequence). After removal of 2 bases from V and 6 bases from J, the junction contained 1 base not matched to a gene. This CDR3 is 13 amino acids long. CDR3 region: CAWSRDRAGELFF. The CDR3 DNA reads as TGTGCCTGGAGTCGGGACAGGGCCGGGGAGCTGTTTTTT.

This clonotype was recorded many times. DNA for the CDR3: TGCGCCAGCAGCTCTAGCTGGGGGCCTTCCTACGAGCAGTACTTC. This encodes CASSSSWGPSYEQYF. The chain recombines TRBV5-1 with TRBJ2-7, with D perhaps TRBD1 (6 bases). The CDR3 extends over 15 amino acids. Germline CDR1 and CDR2: SGHRS and YFSETQ. V shed 3 bases and J shed 1 base, with 14 bases lying between them. The variable domain in full, completed from reference TRBV5-1 and TRBJ2-7, reads KAGVTQTPRYLIKTRGQQVTLSCSPISGHRSVSWYQQTPGQGLQFLFEYFSETQRNKGNFPGRFSGRQFSNSRSEMNVSTLELGDSALYLCASSSSWGPSYEQYFGPGTRLTVT.

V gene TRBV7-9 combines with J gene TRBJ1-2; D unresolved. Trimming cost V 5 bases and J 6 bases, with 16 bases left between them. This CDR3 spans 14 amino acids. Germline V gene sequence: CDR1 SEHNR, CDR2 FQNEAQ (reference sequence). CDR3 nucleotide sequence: TGTGCCAGCAGCCTTAATTTTTCCCCCCATGGCTACACCTTC. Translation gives CASSLNFSPHGYTF.

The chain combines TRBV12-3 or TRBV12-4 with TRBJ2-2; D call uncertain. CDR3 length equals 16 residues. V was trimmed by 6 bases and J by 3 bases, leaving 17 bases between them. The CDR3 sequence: CASSHLRWKYTGELFF. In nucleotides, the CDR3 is TGTGCCAGCAGCCATCTAAGATGGAAGTACACCGGGGAGCTGTTTTTT.

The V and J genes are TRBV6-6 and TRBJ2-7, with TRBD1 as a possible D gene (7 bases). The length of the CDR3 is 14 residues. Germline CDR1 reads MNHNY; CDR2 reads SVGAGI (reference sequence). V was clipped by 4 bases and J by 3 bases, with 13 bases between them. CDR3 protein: CASSFAGQSYEQYF. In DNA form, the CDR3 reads TGTGCCAGCAGTTTTGCGGGACAGAGCTACGAGCAGTACTTC.

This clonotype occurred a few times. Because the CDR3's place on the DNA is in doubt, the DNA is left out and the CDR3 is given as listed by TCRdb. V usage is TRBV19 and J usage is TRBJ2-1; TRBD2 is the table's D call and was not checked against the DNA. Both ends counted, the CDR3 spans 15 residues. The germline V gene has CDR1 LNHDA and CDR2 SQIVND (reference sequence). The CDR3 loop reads CASTTVASGNNEQFF.

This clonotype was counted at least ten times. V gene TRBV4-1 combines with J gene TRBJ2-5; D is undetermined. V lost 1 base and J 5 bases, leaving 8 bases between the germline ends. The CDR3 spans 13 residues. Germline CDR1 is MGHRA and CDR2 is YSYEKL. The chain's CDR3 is CASSQGMGETQYF. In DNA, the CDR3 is TGCGCCAGCAGCCAAGGAATGGGGGAGACCCAGTACTTC.

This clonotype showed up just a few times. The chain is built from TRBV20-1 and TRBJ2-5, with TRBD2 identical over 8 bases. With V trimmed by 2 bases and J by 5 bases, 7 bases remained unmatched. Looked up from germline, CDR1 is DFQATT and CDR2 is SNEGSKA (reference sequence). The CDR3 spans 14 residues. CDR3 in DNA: TGCAGTGCTAGATTTGGCGGGGGGCTTGAGACCCAGTACTTC. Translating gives CSARFGGGLETQYF.

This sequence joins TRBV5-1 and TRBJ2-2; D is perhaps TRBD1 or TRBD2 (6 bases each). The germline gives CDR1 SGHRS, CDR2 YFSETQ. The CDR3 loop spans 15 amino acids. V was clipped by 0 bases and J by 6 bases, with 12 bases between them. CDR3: CASSLEGGLAGELFF. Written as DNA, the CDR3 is TGCGCCAGCAGCTTGGAGGGGGGCCTAGCCGGGGAGCTGTTTTTT.

This CDR3 is CASSYGQGAGETQYF. The CDR3 DNA follows: TGTGCCAGCAGTTACGGCCAGGGGGCTGGGGAGACCCAGTACTTC. The chain is built from TRBV6-5 and TRBJ2-5; TRBD1 matches at 8 bases. This CDR3 is 15 amino acids long. Germline-derived CDR1 and CDR2 are MNHEY and SVGAGI. V shed 2 bases, J shed 5 bases, and the junction held 7 bases outside the gene matches.

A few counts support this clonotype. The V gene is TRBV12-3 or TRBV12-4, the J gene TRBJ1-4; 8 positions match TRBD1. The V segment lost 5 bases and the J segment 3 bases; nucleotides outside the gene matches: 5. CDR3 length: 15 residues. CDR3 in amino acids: CASSPRGLSNEKLFF. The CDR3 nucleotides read TGTGCCAGCAGTCCCAGGGGGCTGTCTAATGAAAAACTGTTTTTT.

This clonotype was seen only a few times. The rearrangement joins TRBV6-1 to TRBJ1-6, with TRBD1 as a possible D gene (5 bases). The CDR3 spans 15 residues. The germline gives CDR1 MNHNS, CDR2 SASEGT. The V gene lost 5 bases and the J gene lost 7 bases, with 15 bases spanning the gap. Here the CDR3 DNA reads TGTGCCAGCAGTCGGGACCGCTACGGGAATTCACCCCTCCACTTT. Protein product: CASSRDRYGNSPLHF.

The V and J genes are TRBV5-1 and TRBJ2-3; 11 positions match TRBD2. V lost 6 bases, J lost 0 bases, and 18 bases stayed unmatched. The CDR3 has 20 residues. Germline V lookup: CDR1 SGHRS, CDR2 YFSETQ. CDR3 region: CASTITFTSGGGVSTDTQYF. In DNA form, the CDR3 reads TGCGCCAGCACCATAACTTTCACTAGCGGGGGAGGGGTCAGCACAGATACGCAGTATTTT.

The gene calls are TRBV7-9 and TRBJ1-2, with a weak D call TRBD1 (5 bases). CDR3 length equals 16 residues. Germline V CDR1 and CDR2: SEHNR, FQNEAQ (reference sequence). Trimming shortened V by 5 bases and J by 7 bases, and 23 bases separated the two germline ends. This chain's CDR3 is CASSPTAGNRRGGYTF. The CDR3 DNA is TGTGCCAGCAGCCCAACGGCAGGGAATAGGCGTGGTGGCTACACCTTC.

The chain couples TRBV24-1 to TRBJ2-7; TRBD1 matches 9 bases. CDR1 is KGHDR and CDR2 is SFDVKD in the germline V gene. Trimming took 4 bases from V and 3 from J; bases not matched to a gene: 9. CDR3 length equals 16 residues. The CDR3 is CATSDSHRGLGYEQYF. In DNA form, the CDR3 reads TGTGCCACCAGTGACTCCCACAGGGGGCTAGGCTACGAGCAGTACTTC.

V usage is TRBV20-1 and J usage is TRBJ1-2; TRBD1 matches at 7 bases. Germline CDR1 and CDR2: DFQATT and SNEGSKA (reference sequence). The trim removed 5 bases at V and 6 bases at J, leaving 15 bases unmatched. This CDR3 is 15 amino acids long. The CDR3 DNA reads TGCAGTGCTTACCCGCCAGGCAGGGGGAAAAATGGCTACACCTTC. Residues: CSAYPPGRGKNGYTF.

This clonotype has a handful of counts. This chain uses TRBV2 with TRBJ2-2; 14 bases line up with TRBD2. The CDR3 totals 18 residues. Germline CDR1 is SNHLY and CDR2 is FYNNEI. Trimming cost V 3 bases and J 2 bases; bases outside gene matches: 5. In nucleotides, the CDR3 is TGTGCCAGCAGTGACGGACTAGCGGGGGGATCAAACACCGGGGAGCTGTTTTTT. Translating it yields CASSDGLAGGSNTGELFF.